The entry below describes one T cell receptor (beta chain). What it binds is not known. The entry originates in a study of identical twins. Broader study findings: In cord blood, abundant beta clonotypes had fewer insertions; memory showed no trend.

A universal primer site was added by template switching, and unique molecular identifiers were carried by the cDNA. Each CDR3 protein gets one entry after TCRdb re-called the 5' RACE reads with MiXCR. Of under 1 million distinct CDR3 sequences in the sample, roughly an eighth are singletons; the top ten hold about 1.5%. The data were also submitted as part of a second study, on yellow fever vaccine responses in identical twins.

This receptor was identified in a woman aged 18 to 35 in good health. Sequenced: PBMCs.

CDR3 amino acids: CASSLKRDFYEQYF. The DNA of the CDR3 is TGTGCCAGCAGTTTAAAGAGGGACTTCTACGAGCAGTACTTC. The chain recombines TRBV27 with TRBJ2-7; tentative D call: TRBD2 (6 bases). Trimming removed 2 bases from V and 3 bases from J, with 11 bases in between. The CDR3 loop spans 14 amino acids. Germline V gene data show CDR1 as MNHEY and CDR2 as SMNVEV (reference sequence).